These 6 T cell receptor beta chains were sequenced from one sample in a study of T cell repertoires in cytomegalovirus infection. TCRdb fed the reads into MiXCR, producing one record per CDR3 protein. The data contain around 340,000 distinct CDR3 sequences, approximately 32% of them singletons. These receptors lack a known antigen. The sample in question was cultured PBMCs, obtained from culture after CMV antigen stimulation. The receptors stem from a human donor in good health (CMV status not recorded). Some clones in this sample may be carry-over from other donors' samples.

This clonotype was detected once. The chain combines TRBV29-1 with TRBJ1-3; D is unresolved. The CDR3 runs to 13 residues. The germline V gene has CDR1 SQVTM and CDR2 ANQGSEA. Trimming removed 0 bases at V and 4 bases at J, with 7 bases between. Here the CDR3 reads CSVEDWAGNTIYF. The CDR3 region has the DNA TGCAGCGTTGAAGATTGGGCCGGAAACACCATATATTTT.

This sequence joins TRBV7-9 and TRBJ2-7; no definite D call. V shed 3 bases and J shed 4 bases, with 16 bases lying between them. In germline, CDR1 is SEHNR, CDR2 FQNEAQ (reference sequence). The length of the CDR3 is 15 residues. The CDR3 here is CASSFTQQRHYEQYF. DNA for the CDR3: TGTGCCAGCAGCTTCACCCAACAGCGCCATTACGAGCAGTACTTC.

The V call is TRBV5-4, the J call TRBJ1-2; 10 nucleotides line up with TRBD1. Per the germline V gene, CDR1 is SGHNT and CDR2 is YYREEE (reference sequence). The ends lost 4 bases at V and 1 base at J; junction bases unmatched: 10. CDR3 length: 17 amino acids. CDR3 sequence reads: CASSPVNRDRGNYGYTF. CDR3 DNA sequence: TGTGCCAGCAGCCCCGTTAACCGGGACAGGGGTAACTATGGCTACACCTTC. Variable domain in full (rest from reference TRBV5-4 and TRBJ1-2): ETGVTQSPTHLIKTRGQQVTLRCSSQSGHNTVSWYQQALGQGPQFIFQYYREEENGRGNFPPRFSGLQFPNYSSELNVNALELDDSALYLCASSPVNRDRGNYGYTFGSGTRLTVV.

The chain recombines TRBV25-1 with TRBJ2-7; no reliable D call. The CDR3 loop spans 14 amino acids. V shed 2 bases and J shed 1 base, with 9 bases lying between them. The germline V gene has CDR1 MGHDK and CDR2 SYGVNS. CDR3 sequence: CASSEIHQSYEQYF. CDR3 in DNA: TGTGCCAGCAGTGAAATCCACCAGTCCTACGAGCAGTACTTC.

CDR3 nucleotides: TGTGCCAGCAGCTCCGGGACTTTGGTCTACAATGAGCAGTTCTTC. Its translation is CASSSGTLVYNEQFF. The rearrangement links TRBV7-8 to TRBJ2-1, with TRBD2 as a possible D gene (6 bases). The V end was cut by 4 bases, the J end by 3 bases, with 13 bases between. The CDR3 loop spans 15 amino acids. CDR1 SGHVS and CDR2 FQNEAQ come from the germline V gene.

This clonotype occurred once. The genes are TRBV6-8 and TRBJ2-7; 8 nucleotides align to TRBD1. The junction had 8 bases not matched to a gene; V was cut back by 5 bases and J by 5 bases. The CDR3 consists of 14 residues. Looked up from germline, CDR1 is MNHGY and CDR2 is SAAAGT. CDR3 region: CASSARDRLNEQYF. The CDR3 DNA sequence: TGTGCCAGCAGTGCCCGGGACAGGTTGAACGAGCAGTACTTC.